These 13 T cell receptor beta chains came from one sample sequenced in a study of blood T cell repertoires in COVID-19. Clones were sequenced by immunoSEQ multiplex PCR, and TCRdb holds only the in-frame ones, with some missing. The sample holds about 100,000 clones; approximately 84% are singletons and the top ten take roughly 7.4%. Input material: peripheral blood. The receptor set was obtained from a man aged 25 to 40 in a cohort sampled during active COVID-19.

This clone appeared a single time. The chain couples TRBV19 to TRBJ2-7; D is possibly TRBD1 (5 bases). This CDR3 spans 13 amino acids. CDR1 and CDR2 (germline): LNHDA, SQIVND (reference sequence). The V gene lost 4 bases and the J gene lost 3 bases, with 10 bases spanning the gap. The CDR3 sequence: CASSNLGHYEQYF. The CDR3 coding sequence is TGTGCCAGTAGTAACCTAGGACACTACGAGCAGTACTTC. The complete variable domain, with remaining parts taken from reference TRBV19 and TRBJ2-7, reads DGGITQSPKYLFRKEGQNVTLSCEQNLNHDAMYWYRQDPGQGLRLIYYSQIVNDFQKGDIAEGYSVSREKKESFPLTVTSAQKNPTAFYLCASSNLGHYEQYFGPGTRLTVT.

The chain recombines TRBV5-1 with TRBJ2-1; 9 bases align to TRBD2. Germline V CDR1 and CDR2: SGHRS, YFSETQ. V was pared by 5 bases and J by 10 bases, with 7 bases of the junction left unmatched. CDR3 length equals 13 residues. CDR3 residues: CASRAGTSSEQFF. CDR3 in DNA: TGCGCCAGCAGGGCCGGGACTAGCAGCGAGCAGTTCTTC.

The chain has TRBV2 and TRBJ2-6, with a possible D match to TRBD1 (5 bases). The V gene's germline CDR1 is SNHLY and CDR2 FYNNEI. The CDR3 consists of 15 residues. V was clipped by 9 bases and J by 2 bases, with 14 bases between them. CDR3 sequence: CASSQGVAGANVLTF. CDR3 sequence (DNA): TGTGCCAGTTCCCAGGGTGTCGCTGGGGCCAACGTCCTGACTTTC. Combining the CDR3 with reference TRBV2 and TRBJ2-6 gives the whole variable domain EPEVTQTPSHQVTQMGQEVILRCVPISNHLYFYWYRQILGQKVEFLVSFYNNEISEKSEIFDDQFSVERPDGSNFTLKIRSTKLEDSAMYFCASSQGVAGANVLTFGAGSRLTVL.

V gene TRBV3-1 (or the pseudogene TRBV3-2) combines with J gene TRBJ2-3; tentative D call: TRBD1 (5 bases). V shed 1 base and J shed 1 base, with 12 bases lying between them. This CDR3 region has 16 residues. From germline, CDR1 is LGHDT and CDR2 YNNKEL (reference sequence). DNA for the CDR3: TGTGCCAGCAGCCAAGTGTGGGGCCCCGGCACAGATACGCAGTATTTT. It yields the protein CASSQVWGPGTDTQYF.

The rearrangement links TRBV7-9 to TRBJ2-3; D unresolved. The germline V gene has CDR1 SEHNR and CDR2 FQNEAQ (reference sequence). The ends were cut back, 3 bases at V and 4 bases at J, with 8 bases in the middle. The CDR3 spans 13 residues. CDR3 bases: TGTGCCAGCAGCTTGGGCTCCGCAGATACGCAGTATTTT. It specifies CASSLGSADTQYF.

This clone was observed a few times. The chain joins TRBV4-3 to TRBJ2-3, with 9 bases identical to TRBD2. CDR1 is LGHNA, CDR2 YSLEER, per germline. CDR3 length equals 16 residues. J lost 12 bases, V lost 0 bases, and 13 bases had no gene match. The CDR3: CASSQDPAGTSFYQYF. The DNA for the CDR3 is TGCGCCAGCAGCCAAGACCCCGCCGGGACTAGCTTCTATCAGTATTTT.

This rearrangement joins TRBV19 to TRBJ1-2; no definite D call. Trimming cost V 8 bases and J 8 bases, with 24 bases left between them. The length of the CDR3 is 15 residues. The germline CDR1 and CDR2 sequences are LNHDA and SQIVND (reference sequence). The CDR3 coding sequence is TGTGCCAGTGCCTCGGAGCCAGCCGGTTCTATGGGCTACACCTTC. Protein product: CASASEPAGSMGYTF.

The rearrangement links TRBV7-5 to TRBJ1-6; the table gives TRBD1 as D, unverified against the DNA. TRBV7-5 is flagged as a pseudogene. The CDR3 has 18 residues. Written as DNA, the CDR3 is TGTGTCAGAAGCCCACCCGACAGGGTTGCGTCCTATAATTCACCCCTCCACTTT. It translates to CVRSPPDRVASYNSPLHF.

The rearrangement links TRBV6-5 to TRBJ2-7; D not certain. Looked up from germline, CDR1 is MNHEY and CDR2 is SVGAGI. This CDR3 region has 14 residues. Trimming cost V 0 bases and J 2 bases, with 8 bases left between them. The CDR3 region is CASSYSQVTYEQYF. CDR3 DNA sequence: TGTGCCAGCAGTTACTCCCAGGTCACCTACGAGCAGTACTTC.

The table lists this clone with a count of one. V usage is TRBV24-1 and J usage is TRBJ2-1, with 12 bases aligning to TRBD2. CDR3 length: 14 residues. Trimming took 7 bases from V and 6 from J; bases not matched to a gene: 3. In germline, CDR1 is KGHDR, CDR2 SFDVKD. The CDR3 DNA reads TGTGCCACCAGACCTAGCGGGGGGGCCAATGAGCAGTTCTTC. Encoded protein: CATRPSGGANEQFF.

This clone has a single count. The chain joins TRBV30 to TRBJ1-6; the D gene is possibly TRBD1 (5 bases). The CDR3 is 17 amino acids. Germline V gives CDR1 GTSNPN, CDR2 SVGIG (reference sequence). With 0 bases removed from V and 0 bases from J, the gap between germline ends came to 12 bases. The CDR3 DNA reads TGTGCCTGGAGTGTACGGGGGGGGAGCTCCTATAATTCACCCCTCCACTTT. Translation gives CAWSVRGGSSYNSPLHF.

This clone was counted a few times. The CDR3 DNA is TGTGCCAGCAGTGACGGGGGCAAGGCTAGCAATCAGCCCCAGCATTTT. This sequence encodes CASSDGGKASNQPQHF. The chain is built from TRBV6-4 and TRBJ1-5; possible D gene TRBD1, 6 bases. Trimming removed 2 bases at V and 0 bases at J, with 11 bases between. Germline V gene data show CDR1 as MRHNA and CDR2 as SNTAGT. This CDR3 comprises 16 residues.

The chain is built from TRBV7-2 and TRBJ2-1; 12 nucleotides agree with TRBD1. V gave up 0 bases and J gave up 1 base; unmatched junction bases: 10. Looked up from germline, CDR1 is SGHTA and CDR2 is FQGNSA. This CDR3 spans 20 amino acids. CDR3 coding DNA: TGTGCCAGCAGCTTAGCCCCCGGGACAGGGGGCTCGAGATCCTACAATGAGCAGTTCTTC. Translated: CASSLAPGTGGSRSYNEQFF.